What follows describes a single T cell receptor (beta chain). This clone was picked up one time. Which antigen it targets is not known. Per-base quality was not reported, and no clone a single base away is much larger than it. The CDR3 runs 14 residues from the cysteine to the phenylalanine. The read is trimmed to its CDR3 DNA, 42 bases read in frame from base 1. The germline V gene supplies CDR1 SGDLS and CDR2 YYNGEE. V loses 3 bases, J loses 5 bases, and the germline ends lie 11 bases apart. Unstimulated Tregs (CD4+CD25+CD127-), CD4+ non-Tregs (CD4+CD25-), CD4 and CD8 cells were FACS-sorted from thawed PBMCs. Healthy control blood came either as purchased buffy coats or from healthy volunteers. Healthy control blood was processed by Ficoll density gradient to PBMCs and cryopreserved; patient PBMCs were collected before and after transplant. These data are taken from a study of Tregs in tolerant kidney transplant recipients (dated by TCRdb to about 2019). Concerning the study at large: Before combined kidney and bone marrow transplantation, this study identified donor-specific regulatory T cells using TCRbeta sequencing and then followed those same cells after transplant. TCRbeta repertoire sequencing was used in a few healthy controls to compare several methods for expanding Tregs specific for an allogeneic donor. The full study reports these points: Although technical replication error seemed to be minimal, the question of biological reproducibility was not addressed directly. The study was constrained by small patient numbers, and validation of the findings is required in larger populations and under other immunosuppression protocols. Expanding Tregs with activated donor B cells appeared to identify the most biologically relevant and donor-specific TCRbeta repertoire.

For TCRbeta CDR3 sequencing, genomic DNA was extracted from sorted cells using the QIAGEN DNeasy Blood and Tissue Kit. High-throughput TCRbeta CDR3 sequencing, which included PCR amplification with bias correction and internal controls, was done commercially through immunoSEQ. Per the source publication's procedure: Unique productive TCRbeta sequences were defined by CDR3 nucleotide sequence where primers matched, otherwise by CDR3 amino acid sequence with Vbeta and Jbeta genes. Sorting error was corrected by removing sequences shared between sorted populations at a frequency ratio of 2:1 or less, and the remaining shared sequences were assigned to the higher population. Donor-reactive sequences were defined as at least 5-fold expanded in CFSE-low cells versus unstimulated cells, with frequency of at least 0.01% in CFSE-low cells. Repertoire divergence was quantified by Jensen-Shannon divergence calculated from the top 100 TCRbeta sequences ranked by frequency. For samples with multiple sequencing runs, sorting error was corrected in each run separately before the runs were combined. TCRdb mirrors the immuneACCESS table, restricted to in-frame sequences. Some clones are absent from its copies; in checked studies, under half trace to an unresolved V gene, and the reason for the others is unknown. V, J and clone size are taken as reported in that table, and D and trimming were inferred from the DNA itself. This sample has around 230,000 clones in its table, and approximately 84% of those were observed once. The ten largest clones capture about 0.58% of the sample.

The chain was built from TRBV9 and TRBJ2-2, with the D gene uncertain. The material sequenced was CD4+ T cells from blood. This clonotype originated in a human donor in good health. The CDR3 region has the sequence CASSAEWRTGELFF. The nucleotide sequence reads TGTGCCAGCAGCGCGGAGTGGCGGACCGGGGAGCTGTTTTTT.